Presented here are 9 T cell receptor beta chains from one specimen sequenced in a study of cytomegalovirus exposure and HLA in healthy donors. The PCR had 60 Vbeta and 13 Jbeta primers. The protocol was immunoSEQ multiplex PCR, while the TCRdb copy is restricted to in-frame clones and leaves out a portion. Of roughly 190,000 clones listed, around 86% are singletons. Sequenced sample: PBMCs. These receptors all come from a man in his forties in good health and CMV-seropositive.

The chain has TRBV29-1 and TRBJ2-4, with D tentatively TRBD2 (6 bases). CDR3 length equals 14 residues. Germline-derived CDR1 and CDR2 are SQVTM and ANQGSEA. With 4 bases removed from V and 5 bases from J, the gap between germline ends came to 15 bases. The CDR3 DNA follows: TGCAGCGTTGTCTGGGCGGGAACCCAAAACATTCAGTACTTC. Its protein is CSVVWAGTQNIQYF.

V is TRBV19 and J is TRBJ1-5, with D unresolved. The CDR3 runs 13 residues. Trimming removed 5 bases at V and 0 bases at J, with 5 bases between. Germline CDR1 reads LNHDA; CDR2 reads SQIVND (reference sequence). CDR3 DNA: TGTGCCAGTAGTGACAATAGCAATCAGCCCCAGCATTTT. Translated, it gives CASSDNSNQPQHF.

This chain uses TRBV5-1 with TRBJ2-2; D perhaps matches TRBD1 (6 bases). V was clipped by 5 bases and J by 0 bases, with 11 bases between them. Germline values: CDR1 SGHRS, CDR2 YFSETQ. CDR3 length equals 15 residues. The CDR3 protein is CASSLGGSNTGELFF. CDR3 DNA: TGCGCCAGCAGTCTTGGGGGCTCGAACACCGGGGAGCTGTTTTTT. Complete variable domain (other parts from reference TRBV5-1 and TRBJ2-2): KAGVTQTPRYLIKTRGQQVTLSCSPISGHRSVSWYQQTPGQGLQFLFEYFSETQRNKGNFPGRFSGRQFSNSRSEMNVSTLELGDSALYLCASSLGGSNTGELFFGEGSRLTVL.

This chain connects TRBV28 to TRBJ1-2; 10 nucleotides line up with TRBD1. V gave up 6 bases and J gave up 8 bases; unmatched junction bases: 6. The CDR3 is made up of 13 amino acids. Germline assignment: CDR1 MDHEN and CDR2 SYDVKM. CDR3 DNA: TGTGCCAGCAGGGGGACAGGGGCGAGCGGCTACACCTTC. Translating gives CASRGTGASGYTF.

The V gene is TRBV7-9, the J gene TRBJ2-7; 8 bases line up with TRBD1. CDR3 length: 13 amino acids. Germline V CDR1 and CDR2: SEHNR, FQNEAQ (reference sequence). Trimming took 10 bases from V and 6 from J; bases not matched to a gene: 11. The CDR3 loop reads CATTKTGASEQYF. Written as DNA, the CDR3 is TGTGCCACCACTAAGACAGGGGCCAGCGAGCAGTACTTC.

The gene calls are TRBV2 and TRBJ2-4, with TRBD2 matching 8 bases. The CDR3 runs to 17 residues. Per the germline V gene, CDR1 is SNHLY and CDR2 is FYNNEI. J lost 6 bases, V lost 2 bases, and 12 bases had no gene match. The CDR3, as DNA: TGTGCCAGCAGTGAAACAGGATCAGCGGGGGTAGGAAACATTCAGTACTTC. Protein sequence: CASSETGSAGVGNIQYF.

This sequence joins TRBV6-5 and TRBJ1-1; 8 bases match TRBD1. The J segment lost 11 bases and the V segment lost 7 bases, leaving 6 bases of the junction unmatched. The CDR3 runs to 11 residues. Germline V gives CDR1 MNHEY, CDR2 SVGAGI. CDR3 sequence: CASIGQGKAFF. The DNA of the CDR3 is TGTGCCAGCATAGGACAGGGAAAGGCTTTCTTT.

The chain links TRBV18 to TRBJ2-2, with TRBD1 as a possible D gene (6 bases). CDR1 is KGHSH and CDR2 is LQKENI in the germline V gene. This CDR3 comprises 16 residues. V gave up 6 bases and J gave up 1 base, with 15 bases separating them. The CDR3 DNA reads TGTGCCAGCTCGCACACCACAGGGTTGAACACCGGGGAGCTGTTTTTT. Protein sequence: CASSHTTGLNTGELFF.

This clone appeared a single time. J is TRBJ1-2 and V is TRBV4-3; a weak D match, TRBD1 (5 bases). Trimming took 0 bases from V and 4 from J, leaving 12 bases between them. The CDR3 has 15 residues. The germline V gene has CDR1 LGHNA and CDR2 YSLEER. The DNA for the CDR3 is TGCGCCAGCAGCCAAGATCCGCGGGGCCCCTATGGCTACACCTTC. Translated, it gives CASSQDPRGPYGYTF.